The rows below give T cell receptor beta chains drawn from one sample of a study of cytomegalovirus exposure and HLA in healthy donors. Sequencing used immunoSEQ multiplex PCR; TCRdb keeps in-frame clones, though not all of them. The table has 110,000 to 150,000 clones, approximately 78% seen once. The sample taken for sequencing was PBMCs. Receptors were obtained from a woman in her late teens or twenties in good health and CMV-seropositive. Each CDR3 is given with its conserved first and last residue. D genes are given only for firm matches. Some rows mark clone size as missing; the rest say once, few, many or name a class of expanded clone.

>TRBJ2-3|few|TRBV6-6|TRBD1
CASSYSGTGGTDTQYF
TGTGCCAGCAGTTACTCCGGGACAGGGGGCACAGATACGCAGTATTTT
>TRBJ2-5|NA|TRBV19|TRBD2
CASSISLGLANQETQYF
TGTGCCAGTAGTATCTCTCTGGGACTAGCGAACCAAGAGACCCAGTACTTC
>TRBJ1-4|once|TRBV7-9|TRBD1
CSSSPSRGRSSGSNEKLFF
TGTTCCAGCAGCCCCTCCAGGGGGCGCTCCTCGGGATCTAATGAAAAACTGTTTTTT
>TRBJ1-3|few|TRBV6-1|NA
CASTETGHSGNTIYF
TGTGCCAGCACTGAGACAGGCCACTCTGGAAACACCATATATTTT
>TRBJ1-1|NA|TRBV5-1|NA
CASSLEWGMNTEAFF
TGCGCCAGCAGCTTGGAATGGGGCATGAACACTGAAGCTTTCTTT
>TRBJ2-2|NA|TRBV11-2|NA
CASSPGLLGHTGELFF
TGTGCCAGCAGCCCGGGACTCCTGGGGCACACCGGGGAGCTGTTTTTT
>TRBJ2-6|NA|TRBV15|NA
CATSRVADSSSGANVLTF
TGTGCCACCAGCAGAGTCGCCGACTCTAGCTCTGGGGCCAACGTCCTGACTTTC
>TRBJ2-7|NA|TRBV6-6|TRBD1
CASSYPDRGSEREQYF
TGTGCCAGCAGTTACCCTGACAGGGGGAGTGAACGGGAGCAGTACTTC
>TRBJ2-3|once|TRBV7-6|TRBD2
CASSLLAGGTDTQYF
TGTGCCAGCAGCCTGCTAGCGGGGGGTACAGATACGCAGTATTTT
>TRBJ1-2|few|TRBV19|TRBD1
CASTGDRGSSYFYGYTF
TGTGCCAGTACCGGTGACAGGGGGTCTTCGTATTTCTATGGCTACACCTTC
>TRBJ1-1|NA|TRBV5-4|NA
CASSLATGVNTEAFF
TGTGCCAGCAGCTTGGCCACGGGGGTGAACACTGAAGCTTTCTTT
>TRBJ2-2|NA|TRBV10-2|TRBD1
CASSERQGAGELFF
TGCGCCAGCAGTGAGAGGCAGGGGGCCGGGGAGCTGTTTTTT
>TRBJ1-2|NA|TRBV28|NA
CASSLEVVNYGYTF
TGTGCCAGCAGTTTAGAGGTAGTTAACTATGGCTACACCTTC
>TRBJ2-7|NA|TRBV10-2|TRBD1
CASSDGTDYEQYF
TGCGCCAGCAGTGATGGGACAGACTACGAGCAGTACTTC
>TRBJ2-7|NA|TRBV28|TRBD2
CASSLERDGGYEQYF
TGTGCCAGCAGTTTAGAGCGGGACGGTGGCTACGAGCAGTACTTC
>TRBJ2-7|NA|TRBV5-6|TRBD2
CASRSTSGRSSYEQYF
TGTGCCAGCAGAAGCACTAGCGGACGGAGCTCCTACGAGCAGTACTTC
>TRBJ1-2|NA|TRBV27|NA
CASSLNPFYGYTF
TGTGCCAGCAGTTTAAATCCGTTCTATGGCTACACCTTC
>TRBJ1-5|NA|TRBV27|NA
CASRGLQTEPQHF
TGTGCCAGCAGGGGTTTACAGACGGAACCCCAGCATTTT
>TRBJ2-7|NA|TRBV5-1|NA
CASSLVVAADEQYF
TGCGCCAGCAGCCTAGTAGTGGCAGCAGATGAGCAGTACTTC
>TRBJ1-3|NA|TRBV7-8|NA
CASSLVAAGNTIYF
TGTGCCAGCAGCTTAGTGGCGGCTGGAAACACCATATATTTT
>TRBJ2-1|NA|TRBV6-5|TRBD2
CASRRSGGANNEQFF
TGTGCCAGCAGACGAAGCGGGGGGGCTAACAATGAGCAGTTCTTC
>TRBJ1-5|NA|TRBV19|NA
CASRGAGSNQPQHF
TGTGCCAGTAGGGGCGCAGGGAGCAATCAGCCCCAGCATTTT
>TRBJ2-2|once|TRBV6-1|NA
CASSEIRGRGNTGELFF
TGTGCCAGCAGTGAAATAAGAGGGAGAGGGAACACCGGGGAGCTGTTTTTT
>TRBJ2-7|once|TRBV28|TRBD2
CASRLSGGVRGEQYF
TGTGCCAGCAGACTTAGCGGGGGCGTCCGGGGCGAGCAGTACTTC
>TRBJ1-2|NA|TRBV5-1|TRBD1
CASSLGGQGNYGYTF
TGCGCCAGCAGCTTGGGGGGACAGGGCAACTATGGCTACACCTTC
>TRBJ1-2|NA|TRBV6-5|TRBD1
CASSKEPGQSRGYTF
TGTGCCAGCAGTAAAGAGCCGGGACAGAGTAGGGGCTACACCTTC
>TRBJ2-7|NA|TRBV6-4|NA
CASSDSRVRGWRYEQYF
TGTGCCAGCAGTGACTCGAGGGTTCGGGGGTGGAGGTACGAGCAGTACTTC
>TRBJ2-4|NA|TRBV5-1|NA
CASSLGSVGVALGRQNIQYF
TGCGCCAGCAGCTTGGGTTCAGTAGGGGTCGCCCTGGGGAGGCAAAACATTCAGTACTTC
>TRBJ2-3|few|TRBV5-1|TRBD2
CASSLASSGVTDTQYF
TGCGCCAGCAGCTTGGCTTCTAGCGGGGTGACAGATACGCAGTATTTT
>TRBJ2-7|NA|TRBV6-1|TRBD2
CASSEKIAGSSYEQYF
TGTGCCAGCAGTGAAAAAATAGCGGGAAGCTCCTACGAGCAGTACTTC
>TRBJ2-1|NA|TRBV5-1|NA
CASSPLDEATNNEQFF
TGCGCCAGCAGCCCCCTCGATGAGGCGACCAACAATGAGCAGTTCTTC
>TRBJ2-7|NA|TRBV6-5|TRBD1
CASSYGQGTYEQYF
TGTGCCAGCAGTTATGGACAGGGGACCTACGAGCAGTACTTC
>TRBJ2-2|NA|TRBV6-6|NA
CASNPGREATGELFF
TGTGCCAGCAATCCAGGCAGGGAAGCGACCGGGGAGCTGTTTTTT
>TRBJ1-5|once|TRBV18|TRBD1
CASSPSNRGTQPQHF
TGTGCCAGCTCACCTTCCAACAGGGGGACTCAGCCCCAGCATTTT